This TCR beta chain is from a study of blood T cells in healthy people across ages. This CDR3 is 12 amino acids long. The V and J ends lost 6 bases and 5 bases respectively, with 11 bases between them. Germline V CDR1 and CDR2: MNHEY, SMNVEV (reference sequence). Together with a sample-barcoded 5' primer, a J-beta primer mix was included in a second PCR lasting roughly 6 to 12 cycles. TCRdb reprocessed the 5' RACE reads with MiXCR, giving one entry per CDR3 protein. The sample carries about 510,000 distinct CDR3 sequences, about 28% recorded once. In addition, the sample was reused for a study of T cells of mothers and their children.

The sample was blood. The chain links TRBV27 to TRBJ2-7, with D maybe TRBD1 (6 bases). This sequence was found in a boy younger than 10 in good health. The DNA for the CDR3 is TGTGCCAGCAGCCAGGGGACACACGAGCAGTACTTC. Residues: CASSQGTHEQYF.